This TCR beta chain stems from a study of beta chain features in type 1 diabetes (dated by TCRdb to 2017 to 2018). A note on the overall study: Mean age, gender distribution, total cell number and subset yield were not different between patients and healthy donors. Regulatory and stem cell-like memory subsets were obtained from only 8 patients and about 8 healthy donors, while naive and central memory subsets were obtained from all 30 or so donors. The study compared the TCRB repertoires of sorted circulating CD4+ T cell subsets in recently diagnosed type 1 diabetes patients with those in matched healthy donors. Across all samples, some 99 million sorted cells were examined, and cell number per subset correlated strongly with RNA yield.

The CDR3 covers 13 residues, taking in both the cysteine and the phenylalanine. The entry retains the CDR3 DNA only, 39 bases that are in frame from base 1. The germline V gene provides CDR1 SGHDT and CDR2 YYEEEE. Between the V and J ends, shortened by 4 bases and 3 bases respectively, the junction contains 11 bases. From each donor, a single peripheral blood sample of approximately 110 mL on average was drawn into heparinised tubes. Using a panel that included CD45RO, CCR7, CD25, CD127, CD95 and CD27, naive, central memory, regulatory and stem cell-like memory CD4+ T cells were sorted on a BD FACSAria II. Purity was above 95% for every sorted population. Right away, PBMCs were isolated by Lymphoprep density gradient centrifugation and were stained directly, with no culture step. So that batch effects would be minimized, each experiment stained and sorted samples in pairs, pairing one healthy donor with one patient.

The entire isolated RNA was reverse transcribed using the High Capacity cDNA Reverse Transcription Kit, and thus expressed TCRB transcripts were sequenced. Deep immunoSEQ sequencing was applied to naive, central memory and regulatory T cell samples, giving an average of about 3.4 million total reads per sample. Sorted cells were lysed in RLT buffer, and RNA was extracted using DNase-treated RNeasy Micro or Mini kits according to cell number. To prevent cross-contamination, each cell subset was processed individually, whereas patient and healthy donor samples were processed jointly. The immunoSEQ multiplex PCR was used to amplify TCRB sequences from cDNA, generating 87-bp fragments that spanned the CDR3 region. Sequencing of the amplicons was done on the Illumina HiSeq platform. The study's processing was this. Synthetic template baselines were used to correct PCR bias computationally, reads within Hamming distance 2 were collapsed, and singletons that could not be merged were discarded. Reads were aligned against IMGT so that V, D and J genes, CDR3 length and insertions or deletions at six rearrangement sites could be assigned. Within each subset, clonotype counts were normalized to the number of sorted cells before true diversity and Gini coefficients were calculated with the tcR R package. Repertoire sharing was quantified using the overlap coefficient calculated on TCRB nucleotide sequences. Out-of-frame TCRB sequences from naive cells were analyzed to stand in for the pre-selection repertoire. Drawn from immuneACCESS, this table holds only the in-frame rearrangements with V and J called that TCRdb kept. Clones are partly lost; checked studies trace under half to an unresolved V gene and leave the rest unexplained. V, J and clone size were drawn from that table, and D and trimming were deduced from the DNA. A total of 600,000 or so clones appear in this sample, around 12% of them only once. The ten largest clonotypes hold around 0.12% of the sample.

This clone was seen a few times. Its target antigen remains unknown. Within one base of it there is no much larger clone, and no base qualities were kept. Findings and caveats that apply to the study as a whole: A moderate but significant shortening of TCRB CDR3 length was observed in type 1 diabetes patients in all four CD4+ subsets. Naive, central memory and regulatory TCRB repertoires appeared more similar among patients than among healthy donors. Shorter templates might be favored by PCR, yet because patient and control samples were amplified and corrected together, any such skew would affect both groups equally. Because cDNA rather than genomic DNA was sequenced, highly expressing activated cells could have been over-represented, although no difference in activation and CD3 levels was found between groups. HLA sub-analyses involved small numbers of individuals, so any influence of HLA type on TCRB rearrangement remained unresolved. At VDJ recombination sites, patients with type 1 diabetes made fewer insertions and deleted more nucleotides, a pattern implying thymic rearrangement abnormalities.

The sequenced sample was naive CD4+ T cells from blood. Sample cell subset or site, as interpreted from the label and publication: true naive CD4+ T cells. This clonotype was sampled from a man in his thirties or forties with type 1 diabetes. The rearrangement joined TRBV5-6 to TRBJ2-7, with TRBD2 tentatively as D gene (6 bases match). The bases read TGTGCCAGCAGCCCTGCGGGACTCTACGAGCAGTACTTC. This yields the protein CASSPAGLYEQYF.